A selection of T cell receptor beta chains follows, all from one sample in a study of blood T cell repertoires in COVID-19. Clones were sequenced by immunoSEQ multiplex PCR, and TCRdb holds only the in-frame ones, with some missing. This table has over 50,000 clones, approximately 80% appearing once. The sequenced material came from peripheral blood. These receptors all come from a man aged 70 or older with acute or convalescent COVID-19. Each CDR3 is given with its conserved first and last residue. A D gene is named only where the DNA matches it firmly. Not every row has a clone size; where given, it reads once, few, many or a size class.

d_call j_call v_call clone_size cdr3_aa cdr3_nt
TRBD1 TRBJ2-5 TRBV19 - CASSPQRGRGETQYF TGTGCCAGTAGCCCCCAGAGGGGGCGCGGGGAGACCCAGTACTTC
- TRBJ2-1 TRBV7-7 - CASSKTGQSGEQFF TGTGCTAGCAGTAAAACCGGCCAGAGCGGTGAGCAGTTCTTC
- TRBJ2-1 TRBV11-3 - CASSSDSYNEQFF TGTGCCAGCAGCTCCGACAGCTACAATGAGCAGTTCTTC
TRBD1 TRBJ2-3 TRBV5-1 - CASRLFQGADTQYF TGCGCCAGCAGGCTCTTCCAGGGGGCGGATACGCAGTATTTT
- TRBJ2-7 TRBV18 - CASSPISNSRASYEQYF TGTGCCAGCTCACCGATTTCGAATTCCAGGGCCTCCTACGAGCAGTACTTC
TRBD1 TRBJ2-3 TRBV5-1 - CASSTGQITDTQYF TGCGCCAGCAGCACGGGACAGATCACAGATACGCAGTATTTT
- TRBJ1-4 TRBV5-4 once CASSSTGLATNEKLFF TGTGCCAGCAGCTCCACAGGGCTTGCAACTAATGAAAAACTGTTTTTT
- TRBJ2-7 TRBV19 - CASSNQGFPNEQYF TGTGCCAGTAGTAATCAGGGGTTTCCCAACGAGCAGTACTTC
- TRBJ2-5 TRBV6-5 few CASSLGGGPPETQYF TGTGCCAGCAGCCTCGGGGGTGGGCCTCCGGAGACCCAGTACTTC
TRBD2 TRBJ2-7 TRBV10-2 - CASSGNSGDEQYF TGCGCCAGCAGTGGGAATAGCGGGGACGAGCAGTACTTC
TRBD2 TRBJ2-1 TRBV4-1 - CASSQEGLAGGPRNEQFF TGCGCCAGCAGCCAAGAGGGACTAGCGGGGGGGCCACGGAATGAGCAGTTCTTC
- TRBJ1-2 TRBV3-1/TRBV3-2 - CASSQDPGTHGYTF TGTGCCAGCAGCCAAGATCCGGGGACACATGGCTACACCTTC
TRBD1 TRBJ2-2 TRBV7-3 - CASSPRTGAGELFF TGTGCCAGCAGCCCCCGGACAGGGGCCGGGGAGCTGTTTTTT
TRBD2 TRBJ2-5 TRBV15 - CATSETSAQETQYF TGTGCCACCAGCGAAACTAGCGCACAAGAGACCCAGTACTTC
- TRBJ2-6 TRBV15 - CATSRGGALFSGANVLTF TGTGCCACCAGCAGAGGCGGGGCACTCTTCTCTGGGGCCAACGTCCTGACTTTC
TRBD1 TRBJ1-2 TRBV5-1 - CASSPGTGGPSYGYTF TGCGCCAGCAGCCCAGGGACAGGGGGCCCCTCCTATGGCTACACCTTC
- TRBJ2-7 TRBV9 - CASSVGGRSPYEQYF TGTGCCAGCAGCGTAGGGGGGCGATCTCCCTACGAGCAGTACTTC
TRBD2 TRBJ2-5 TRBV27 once CASSKGLVGETQYF TGTGCCAGCAGTAAGGGACTAGTCGGAGAGACCCAGTACTTC
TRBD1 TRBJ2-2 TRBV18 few CASSTGTGPTGELFF TGTGCCAGCTCAACCGGGACAGGGCCAACCGGGGAGCTGTTTTTT
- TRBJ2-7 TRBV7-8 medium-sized CASSLSSGASYEQYF TGTGCCAGCAGCTTATCTTCGGGAGCCTCCTACGAGCAGTACTTC
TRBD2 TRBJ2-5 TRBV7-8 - CASTFTGGQGETQYF TGTGCCAGCACCTTTACGGGGGGGCAGGGGGAGACCCAGTACTTC
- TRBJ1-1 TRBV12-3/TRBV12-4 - CASSLFSGTEAFF TGTGCCAGCAGTTTGTTTTCGGGGACTGAAGCTTTCTTT
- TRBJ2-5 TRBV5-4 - CASSPAQGGQETQYF TGTGCCAGCAGCCCGGCCCAGGGCGGCCAAGAGACCCAGTACTTC
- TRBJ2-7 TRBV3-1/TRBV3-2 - CASSRTYRDTEQYF TGTGCCAGCAGCCGGACCTACCGGGACACTGAGCAGTACTTC
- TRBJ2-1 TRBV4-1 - CASSQDQYGGGRGNEQFF TGCGCCAGCAGCCAAGATCAGTATGGGGGGGGCAGGGGCAATGAGCAGTTCTTC
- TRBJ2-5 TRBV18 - CASSRDYQGETQYF TGTGCCAGCTCACGGGACTACCAGGGGGAGACCCAGTACTTC
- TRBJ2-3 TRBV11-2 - CASSLGQVLADTQYF TGTGCCAGCAGCTTGGGGCAGGTCCTGGCAGATACGCAGTATTTT
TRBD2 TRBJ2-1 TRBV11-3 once CASAQRGGPYNEQFF TGTGCCAGCGCTCAGCGGGGGGGCCCCTACAATGAGCAGTTCTTC
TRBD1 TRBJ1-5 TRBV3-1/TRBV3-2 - CASSLTGGDNQPQHF TGTGCCAGCAGCCTAACAGGGGGCGATAATCAGCCCCAGCATTTT
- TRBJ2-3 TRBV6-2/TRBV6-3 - CASSRQTREDTQYF TGTGCCAGCAGTCGACAGACCAGGGAAGATACGCAGTATTTT
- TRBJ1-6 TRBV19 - CASSIERGMGSPLHF TGTGCCAGTAGTATAGAGCGGGGAATGGGTTCACCCCTCCACTTT
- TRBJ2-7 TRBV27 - CASSFQDSTYEQYF TGTGCCAGCAGTTTCCAGGACAGTACCTACGAGCAGTACTTC
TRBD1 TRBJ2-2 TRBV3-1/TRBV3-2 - CASSQAWSRGTGELFF TGTGCCAGCAGCCAAGCTTGGAGCAGGGGGACCGGGGAGCTGTTTTTT
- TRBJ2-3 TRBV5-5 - CASSLVAQGGTDTQYF TGTGCCAGCAGCTTGGTGGCCCAGGGTGGGACAGATACGCAGTATTTT
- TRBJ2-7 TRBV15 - CATSREGGGLYEQYF TGTGCCACCAGCAGAGAGGGGGGTGGTCTCTACGAGCAGTACTTC
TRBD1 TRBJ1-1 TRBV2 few CASSENRGVKAFF TGTGCCAGCAGTGAAAACAGGGGGGTTAAGGCTTTCTTT
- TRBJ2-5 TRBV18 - CASSPGPRGVKGETQYF TGTGCCAGCTCACCAGGGCCCAGGGGAGTTAAAGGAGAGACCCAGTACTTC
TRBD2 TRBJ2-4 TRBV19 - CASSLTSGAKNIQYF TGTGCCAGTAGTCTAACTAGCGGCGCCAAAAACATTCAGTACTTC
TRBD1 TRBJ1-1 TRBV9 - CASNRGSGLNTEAFF TGTGCCAGCAACAGGGGGTCAGGATTGAACACTGAAGCTTTCTTT
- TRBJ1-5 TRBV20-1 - CSASPFPQQGESQPQHF TGCAGTGCTAGTCCGTTTCCCCAACAGGGAGAAAGTCAGCCCCAGCATTTT
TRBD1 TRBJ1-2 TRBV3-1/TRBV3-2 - CASSPWDRVNYGYTF TGTGCCAGCAGCCCTTGGGACAGGGTGAACTATGGCTACACCTTC
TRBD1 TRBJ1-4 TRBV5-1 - CASSLSGTDYEKLFF TGCGCCAGCAGCCTATCCGGGACAGACTATGAAAAACTGTTTTTT
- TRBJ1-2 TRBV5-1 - CASSLPGDEGYTF TGCGCCAGCAGCTTGCCGGGGGACGAAGGCTACACCTTC
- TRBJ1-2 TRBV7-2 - CASSLVGGSYGYTF TGTGCCAGCAGCTTAGTGGGGGGAAGCTATGGCTACACCTTC
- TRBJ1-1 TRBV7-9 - CASSLAARGTEAFF TGTGCCAGCAGCTTAGCCGCGCGGGGGACTGAAGCTTTCTTT
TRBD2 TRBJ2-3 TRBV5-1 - CASSPSTTSVPDTQYF TGCGCCAGCAGCCCATCTACGACTAGCGTACCAGATACGCAGTATTTT
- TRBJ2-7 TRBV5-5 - CASSLDGGRAYEQYF TGTGCCAGCAGCTTGGACGGGGGAAGGGCCTACGAGCAGTACTTC
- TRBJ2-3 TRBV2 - CASSVTGQAGTQYF TGTGCCAGCAGTGTGACTGGCCAGGCGGGTACGCAGTATTTT